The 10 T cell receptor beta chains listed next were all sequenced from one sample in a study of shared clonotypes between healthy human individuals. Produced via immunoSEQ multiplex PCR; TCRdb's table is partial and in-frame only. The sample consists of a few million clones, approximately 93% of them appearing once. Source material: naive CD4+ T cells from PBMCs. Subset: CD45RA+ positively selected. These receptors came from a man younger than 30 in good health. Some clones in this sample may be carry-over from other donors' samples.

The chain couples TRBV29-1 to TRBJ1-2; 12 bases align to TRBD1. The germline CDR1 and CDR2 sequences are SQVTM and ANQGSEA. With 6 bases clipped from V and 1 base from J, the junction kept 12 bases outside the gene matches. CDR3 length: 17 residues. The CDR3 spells CSVATGTGGYFNYGYTF. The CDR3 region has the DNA TGCAGCGTCGCAACCGGGACAGGGGGCTATTTTAACTATGGCTACACCTTC. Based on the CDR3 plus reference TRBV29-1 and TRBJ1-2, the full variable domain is SAVISQKPSRDICQRGTSLTIQCQVDSQVTMMFWYRQQPGQSLTLIATANQGSEATYESGFVIDKFPISRPNLTFSTLTVSNMSPEDSSIYLCSVATGTGGYFNYGYTFGSGTRLTVV.

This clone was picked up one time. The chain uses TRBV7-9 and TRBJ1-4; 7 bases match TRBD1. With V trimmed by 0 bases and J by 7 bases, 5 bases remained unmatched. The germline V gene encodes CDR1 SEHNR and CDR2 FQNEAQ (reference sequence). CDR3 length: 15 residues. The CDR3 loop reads CASSLATGRGEKLFF. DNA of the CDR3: TGTGCCAGCAGCTTAGCGACAGGGAGAGGTGAAAAACTGTTTTTT.

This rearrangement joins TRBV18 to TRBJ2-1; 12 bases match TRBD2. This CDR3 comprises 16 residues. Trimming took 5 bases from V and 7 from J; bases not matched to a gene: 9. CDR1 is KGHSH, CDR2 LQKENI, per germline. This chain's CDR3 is CASSSTSGTSGNEQFF. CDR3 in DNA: TGTGCCAGCTCATCAACCTCCGGGACTAGCGGGAATGAGCAGTTCTTC.

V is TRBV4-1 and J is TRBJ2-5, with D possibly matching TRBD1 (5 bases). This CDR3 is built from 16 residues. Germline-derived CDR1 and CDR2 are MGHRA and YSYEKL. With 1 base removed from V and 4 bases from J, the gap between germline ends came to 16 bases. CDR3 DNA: TGCGCCAGCAGCCAAGCGGCCTTCAGGGTCGGAGAGACCCAGTACTTC. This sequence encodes CASSQAAFRVGETQYF.

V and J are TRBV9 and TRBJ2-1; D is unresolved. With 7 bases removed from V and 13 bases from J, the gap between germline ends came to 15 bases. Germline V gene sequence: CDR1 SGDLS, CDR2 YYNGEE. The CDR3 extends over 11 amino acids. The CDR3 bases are TGTGCCAGCGGGCAAGCTGGGTCCCAGTTCTTC. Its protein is CASGQAGSQFF.

DNA for the CDR3: TGTGCCAGCAGCTTAATCAGGGTCTACGAGCAGTACTTC. Its translation: CASSLIRVYEQYF. The V call is TRBV11-2, the J call TRBJ2-7; possibly TRBD1 for D (5 bases). Germline V gives CDR1 SGHAT, CDR2 FQNNGV. The CDR3 is 13 amino acids. Trimming removed 2 bases from V and 3 bases from J, with 8 bases in between. Looking up the rest from reference TRBV11-2 and TRBJ2-7 gives the full variable domain: EAGVAQSPRYKIIEKRQSVAFWCNPISGHATLYWYQQILGQGPKLLIQFQNNGVVDDSQLPKDRFSAERLKGVDSTLKIQPAKLEDSAVYLCASSLIRVYEQYFGPGTRLTVT.

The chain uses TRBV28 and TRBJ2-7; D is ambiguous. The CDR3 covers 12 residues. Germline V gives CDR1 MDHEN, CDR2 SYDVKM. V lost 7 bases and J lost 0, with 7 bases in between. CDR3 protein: CASTSPSYEQYF. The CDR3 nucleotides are TGTGCCAGCACCTCCCCCTCCTACGAGCAGTACTTC.

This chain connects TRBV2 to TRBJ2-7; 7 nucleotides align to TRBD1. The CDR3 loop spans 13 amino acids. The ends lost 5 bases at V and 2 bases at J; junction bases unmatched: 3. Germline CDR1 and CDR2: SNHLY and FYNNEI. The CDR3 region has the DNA TGTGCCAGCAGTTGGACAGGCCCCTACGAGCAGTACTTC. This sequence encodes CASSWTGPYEQYF.

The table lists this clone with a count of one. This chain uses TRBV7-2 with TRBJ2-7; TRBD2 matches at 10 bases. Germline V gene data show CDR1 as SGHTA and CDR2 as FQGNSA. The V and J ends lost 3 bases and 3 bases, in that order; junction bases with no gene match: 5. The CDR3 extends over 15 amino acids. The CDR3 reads CASSLVAGGYYEQYF. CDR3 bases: TGTGCCAGCAGCTTGGTAGCGGGGGGCTACTACGAGCAGTACTTC.

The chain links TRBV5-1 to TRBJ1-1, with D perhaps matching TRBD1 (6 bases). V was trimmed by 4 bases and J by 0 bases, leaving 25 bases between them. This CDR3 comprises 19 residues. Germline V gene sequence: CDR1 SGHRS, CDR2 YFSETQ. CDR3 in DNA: TGCGCCAGCAGCCATTTTTCCTATACAGGGCGAGGTATGAACACTGAAGCTTTCTTT. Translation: CASSHFSYTGRGMNTEAFF.